This is a list of T cell receptor beta chains from one sample in a study of shared clonotypes between healthy human individuals. Assay used: immunoSEQ multiplex PCR; TCRdb lists only in-frame clones, some missing. The sample lists about 1.5 million clones; 96% were seen once. Sequenced input: naive CD4+ T cells sorted from blood. The receptors here all came from a man aged 25-40 years in good health. CDR3s include the opening cysteine and the closing phenylalanine or tryptophan. The order of the fields is J gene, V gene, clone size, CDR3 length, D gene, CDR3 protein, CDR3 DNA. A D gene is named only where the DNA matches it firmly. The size of a clone is reported for some rows only, either as once, few or many, or as a class for expanded clones.

>TRBJ2-4|TRBV2|once|15|TRBD2
CASRPVGGTKNIQYF
TGTGCCAGCAGGCCCGTGGGGGGGACTAAAAACATTCAGTACTTC
>TRBJ2-7|TRBV27|few|13|TRBD2
CASRASGTYEQYF
TGTGCCAGCAGGGCTAGCGGGACCTACGAGCAGTACTTC
>TRBJ1-2|TRBV27|.|13|.
CASSFMGVGGYTF
TGTGCCAGCAGTTTTATGGGGGTTGGTGGCTACACCTTC
>TRBJ1-4|TRBV6-5|.|13|.
CASSPRGGEKLFF
TGTGCCAGCAGCCCCAGGGGTGGTGAAAAACTGTTTTTT
>TRBJ1-2|TRBV7-6|.|15|.
CASSLEEGPGYGYTF
TGTGCCAGCAGCTTAGAAGAGGGCCCAGGCTATGGCTACACCTTC
>TRBJ2-5|TRBV2|.|11|.
CASSPMETQYF
TGTGCCAGCTCCCCTATGGAGACCCAGTACTTC
>TRBJ2-5|TRBV19|.|13|.
CASRAEATSSQYF
TGTGCCAGTAGGGCGGAGGCCACCAGTTCCCAGTACTTC
>TRBJ2-7|TRBV6-8|.|16|TRBD2
CASSYLPGGHLCEQYF
TGTGCCAGCAGTTACCTTCCGGGAGGGCATTTGTGCGAGCAGTACTTC
>TRBJ2-3|TRBV4-3|once|16|TRBD2
CASSQELAKSTDTQYF
TGCGCCAGCAGCCAGGAACTAGCGAAAAGCACAGATACGCAGTATTTT
>TRBJ2-3|TRBV4-3|.|15|.
CASSQGWQGEDTQYF
TGCGCCAGCAGCCAAGGTTGGCAAGGTGAAGATACGCAGTATTTT
>TRBJ2-2|TRBV6-1|.|14|.
CASSTYRNTGELFF
TGTGCCAGCAGTACTTACAGAAACACCGGGGAGCTGTTTTTT
>TRBJ1-3|TRBV6-5|.|15|.
CASSYDSGSGNTIYF
TGTGCCAGCAGTTACGACAGTGGCTCTGGAAACACCATATATTTT
>TRBJ2-7|TRBV5-4|.|15|TRBD2
CASSSRLAGDNEQYF
TGTGCCAGCAGCTCAAGGCTAGCGGGGGATAACGAGCAGTACTTC
>TRBJ2-7|TRBV25-1|.|13|.
CASTPGASYEQYF
TGTGCCAGCACACCGGGAGCCTCCTACGAGCAGTACTTC
>TRBJ2-5|TRBV6-5|.|15|TRBD2
CASSYQSGGQETQYF
TGTGCCAGCAGTTACCAGAGCGGGGGCCAAGAGACCCAGTACTTC
>TRBJ2-7|TRBV5-8|.|15|.
CASSFAFRSNYEQYF
TGTGCCAGCAGCTTTGCGTTTCGGAGCAACTACGAGCAGTACTTC
>TRBJ2-1|TRBV7-8|.|16|.
CASSLRTPSVYNEQFF
TGTGCCAGCAGCTTAAGGACTCCGAGCGTCTACAATGAGCAGTTCTTC
>TRBJ2-1|TRBV27|.|13|.
CASSRVGYNEQFF
TGTGCCAGCTCTCGGGTCGGCTACAATGAGCAGTTCTTC
>TRBJ1-5|TRBV2|once|11|.
CASSEAGPQHF
TGTGCCAGCAGTGAAGCCGGGCCCCAGCATTTT
>TRBJ2-7|TRBV21-1|.|16|.
CASSKMASGRRYEQYF
TGTGCCAGCAGCAAAATGGCTAGCGGGAGGAGGTACGAGCAGTACTTC
>TRBJ2-1|TRBV5-1|.|16|TRBD2
CASSGLAGGTYNEQFF
TGCGCCAGCAGCGGACTAGCGGGAGGGACCTACAATGAGCAGTTCTTC
>TRBJ2-1|TRBV6-6|.|13|.
CASSYSNYNEQFF
TGTGCCAGCAGTTACTCTAACTACAATGAGCAGTTCTTC
>TRBJ2-7|TRBV2|.|11|.
CASSFFYEQYF
TGTGCCAGCAGTTTTTTTTACGAGCAGTACTTC
>TRBJ2-1|TRBV7-3|.|16|.
CASSLRSRTRYNEQFF
TGTGCCAGCAGCTTACGTTCCCGCACACGGTACAATGAGCAGTTCTTC
>TRBJ2-1|TRBV18|.|15|.
CASSPFKPNHNEQFF
TGTGCCAGCTCACCATTCAAACCCAACCACAATGAGCAGTTCTTC
>TRBJ2-1|TRBV10-1|.|18|TRBD2
CASSEFFIAGSPTNEQFF
TGCGCCAGCAGTGAGTTTTTCATAGCGGGATCCCCGACCAATGAGCAGTTCTTC
>TRBJ2-7|TRBV7-6|once|13|.
CASSLEWGYEQYF
TGTGCCAGCAGCTTAGAGTGGGGCTACGAGCAGTACTTC
>TRBJ1-1|TRBV29-1|.|10|.
CSAQNTEAFF
TGCAGCGCCCAGAACACTGAAGCTTTCTTT
>TRBJ1-5|TRBV7-8|.|15|.
CASTLRHRDNQPQHF
TGTGCCAGCACACTGAGACATAGAGACAATCAGCCCCAGCATTTT
>TRBJ2-1|TRBV5-1|.|18|.
CASSSSAWTRRGINEQFF
TGCGCCAGCAGCTCCTCCGCCTGGACGAGAAGGGGTATTAATGAGCAGTTCTTC
>TRBJ2-4|TRBV14|.|14|.
CASSRLGAGNIQYF
TGTGCCAGCAGCCGGCTGGGGGCAGGGAACATTCAGTACTTC
>TRBJ2-2|TRBV10-3|.|18|TRBD2
CAISFGLAGDPNTGELFF
TGTGCCATCAGCTTCGGACTAGCGGGAGACCCGAACACCGGGGAGCTGTTTTTT
>TRBJ2-3|TRBV28|.|15|TRBD2
CASSLVGGSQDTQYF
TGTGCCAGCAGTTTAGTTGGCGGGAGTCAAGATACGCAGTATTTT
>TRBJ2-1|TRBV9|.|11|.
CASSVHNEQFF
TGTGCCAGCAGCGTACACAATGAGCAGTTCTTC
>TRBJ1-2|TRBV11-2|.|15|TRBD1
CASSSPRTGDYGYTF
TGTGCCAGCAGCTCTCCCCGGACAGGAGATTATGGCTACACCTTC
>TRBJ2-3|TRBV10-3|.|16|TRBD1
CAISETGQGRTDTQYF
TGTGCCATCAGTGAGACAGGACAGGGGCGCACAGATACGCAGTATTTT
>TRBJ2-3|TRBV19|.|12|.
CASSNRANTQYF
TGTGCCAGTAGTAACAGGGCTAATACGCAGTATTTT
>TRBJ1-5|TRBV7-2|few|14|.
CASSYRVSNQPQHF
TGTGCCAGCAGCTACAGGGTTAGCAATCAGCCCCAGCATTTT
>TRBJ2-1|TRBV30|.|14|TRBD1
CAWQTGSINNEQFF
TGTGCCTGGCAGACAGGGTCGATCAACAATGAGCAGTTCTTC
>TRBJ2-7|TRBV28|.|17|TRBD2
CASSLPRAGVRTYEQYF
TGTGCCAGCAGTTTACCCAGAGCGGGAGTTAGGACCTACGAGCAGTACTTC
>TRBJ2-7|TRBV28|.|15|TRBD2
CASSRRTSGSNEQYF
TGTGCCAGCAGCCGACGGACTAGCGGGAGTAACGAGCAGTACTTC
>TRBJ2-1|TRBV27|.|16|TRBD2
CASSSPRGEGLNEQFF
TGTGCCAGCAGTTCTCCTCGGGGGGAGGGCCTGAATGAGCAGTTCTTC
>TRBJ2-7|TRBV10-3|.|14|TRBD2
CAITKLAGGGEQYF
TGTGCCATCACTAAACTAGCGGGGGGCGGTGAGCAGTACTTC